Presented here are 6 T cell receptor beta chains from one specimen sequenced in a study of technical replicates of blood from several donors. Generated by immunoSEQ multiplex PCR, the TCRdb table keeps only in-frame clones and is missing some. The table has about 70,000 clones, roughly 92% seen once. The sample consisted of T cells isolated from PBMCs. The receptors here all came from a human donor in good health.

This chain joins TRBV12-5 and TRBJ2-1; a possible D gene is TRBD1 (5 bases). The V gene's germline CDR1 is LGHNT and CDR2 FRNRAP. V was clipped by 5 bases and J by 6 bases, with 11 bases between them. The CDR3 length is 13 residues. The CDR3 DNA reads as TGTGCTAGTGGTCTTCAGGGTACCAATGAGCAGTTCTTC. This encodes CASGLQGTNEQFF.

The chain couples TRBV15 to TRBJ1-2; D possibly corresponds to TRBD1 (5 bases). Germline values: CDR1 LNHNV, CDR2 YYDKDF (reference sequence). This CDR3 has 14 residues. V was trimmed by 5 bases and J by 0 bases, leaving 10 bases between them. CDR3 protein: CATSGARTNYGYTF. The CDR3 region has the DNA TGTGCCACCAGCGGGGCCCGAACTAACTATGGCTACACCTTC.

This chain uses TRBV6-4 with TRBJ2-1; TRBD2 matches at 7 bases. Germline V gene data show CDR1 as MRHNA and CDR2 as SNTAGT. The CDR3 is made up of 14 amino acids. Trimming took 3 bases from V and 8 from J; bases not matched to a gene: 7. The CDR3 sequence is CASSEGRELDEQFF. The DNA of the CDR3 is TGTGCCAGCAGTGAAGGGCGGGAGTTGGATGAGCAGTTCTTC.

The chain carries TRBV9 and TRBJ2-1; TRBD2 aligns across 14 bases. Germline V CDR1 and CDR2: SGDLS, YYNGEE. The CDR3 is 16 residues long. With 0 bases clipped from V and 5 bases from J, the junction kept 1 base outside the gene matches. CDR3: CASSVGGLAGDNEQFF. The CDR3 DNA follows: TGTGCCAGCAGCGTAGGGGGACTAGCGGGAGACAATGAGCAGTTCTTC.

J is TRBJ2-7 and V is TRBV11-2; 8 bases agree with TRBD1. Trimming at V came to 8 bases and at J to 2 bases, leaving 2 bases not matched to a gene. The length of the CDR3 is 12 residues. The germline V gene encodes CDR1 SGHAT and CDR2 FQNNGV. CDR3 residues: CASAQGAYEQYF. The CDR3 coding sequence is TGTGCCAGCGCACAGGGGGCCTACGAGCAGTACTTC. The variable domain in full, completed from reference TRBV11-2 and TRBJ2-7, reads EAGVAQSPRYKIIEKRQSVAFWCNPISGHATLYWYQQILGQGPKLLIQFQNNGVVDDSQLPKDRFSAERLKGVDSTLKIQPAKLEDSAVYLCASAQGAYEQYFGPGTRLTVT.

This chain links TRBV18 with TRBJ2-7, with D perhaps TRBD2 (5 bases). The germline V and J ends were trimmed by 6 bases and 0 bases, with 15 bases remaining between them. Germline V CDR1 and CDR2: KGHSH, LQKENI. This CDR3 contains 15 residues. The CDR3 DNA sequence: TGTGCCAGCTCTCCTACTAGTCCGAGCTCCTACGAGCAGTACTTC. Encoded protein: CASSPTSPSSYEQYF. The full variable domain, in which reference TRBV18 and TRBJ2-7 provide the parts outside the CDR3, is NAGVMQNPRHLVRRRGQEARLRCSPMKGHSHVYWYRQLPEEGLKFMVYLQKENIIDESGMPKERFSAEFPKEGPSILRIQQVVRGDSAAYFCASSPTSPSSYEQYFGPGTRLTVT.